What follows are 26 T cell receptor beta chains derived from one specimen sequenced in a study of cytomegalovirus exposure and HLA in healthy donors. PCR used 60 Vbeta primers and 13 Jbeta primers. TCRdb's table, derived via immunoSEQ multiplex PCR, lists solely in-frame clones and lacks some. This table has around 85,000 clones, just under 75% appearing once. Sequencing used PBMCs. These receptors originate from a man aged 55 to 69 in good health and CMV-seronegative.

The V call is TRBV5-6, the J call TRBJ1-2, with D tentatively TRBD1 (5 bases). Germline values: CDR1 SGHDT, CDR2 YYEEEE. Trimming pared 1 base from V and 4 bases from J, leaving 14 bases between. The CDR3 is 15 amino acids. The CDR3 is CASSLRGWDIYGYTF. CDR3 DNA sequence: TGTGCCAGCAGCTTGAGGGGCTGGGATATCTATGGCTACACCTTC.

The V gene is TRBV2, the J gene TRBJ2-5; 9 bases match TRBD2. CDR1 is SNHLY and CDR2 is FYNNEI in the germline V gene. After removal of 7 bases from V and 5 bases from J, the junction contained 11 bases not matched to a gene. CDR3 length: 15 residues. DNA of the CDR3: TGTGCCAGCACCCGGCTAGCGGGGAGGTGGGAGACCCAGTACTTC. It specifies CASTRLAGRWETQYF.

The gene calls are TRBV7-8 and TRBJ1-6, with 8 positions matching TRBD1. The length of the CDR3 is 20 residues. The V segment lost 4 bases and the J segment 0 bases; nucleotides outside the gene matches: 14. The V gene's germline CDR1 is SGHVS and CDR2 FQNEAQ. This CDR3 reads CASSSYPRDRSSSYNSPLHF. In DNA form, the CDR3 reads TGTGCCAGCAGCTCCTACCCCCGGGACAGGTCTTCCTCCTATAATTCACCCCTCCACTTT.

V gene TRBV5-1 combines with J gene TRBJ1-1, with D perhaps TRBD1 (5 bases). The germline V gene encodes CDR1 SGHRS and CDR2 YFSETQ. The CDR3 is made up of 14 amino acids. V was trimmed by 7 bases and J by 1 base, leaving 14 bases between them. CDR3 coding DNA: TGCGCCAGCGCACCTTGGGGGGAGAACACTGAAGCTTTCTTT. It is translated as CASAPWGENTEAFF.

The table lists this clone with a count of one. J is TRBJ2-3 and V is TRBV6-1, with 12 bases aligning to TRBD2. Germline V gene sequence: CDR1 MNHNS, CDR2 SASEGT. The CDR3 length is 17 residues. V shed 3 bases, J shed 2 bases, and the junction held 6 bases outside the gene matches. The CDR3 loop is CASSEFGLAGTTDTQYF. The CDR3 region has the DNA TGTGCCAGCAGTGAGTTCGGACTAGCGGGGACCACAGATACGCAGTATTTT.

The rearrangement joins TRBV6-5 to TRBJ2-5, with D unresolved. Matching the DNA end better, TRBJ2-7 makes the J call doubtful. CDR1 is MNHEY, CDR2 SVGAGI, per germline. This CDR3 contains 14 residues. The CDR3 bases are TGTGCCAGCAGTTACGAGTCTCGGAGTTACGAGCAGTACTTC. Protein: CASSYESRSYEQYF.

J is TRBJ2-5 and V is TRBV18; perhaps TRBD2 as D (7 bases). The germline V gene encodes CDR1 KGHSH and CDR2 LQKENI. This CDR3 has 14 amino acids. Trimming took off 6 bases at V and 5 bases at J, with 16 bases between the two ends. For the CDR3, the DNA is TGTGCCAGCTCCCCTGGGGGGGCAAGGGAGACCCAGTACTTC. It yields the protein CASSPGGARETQYF. The full variable domain, in which reference TRBV18 and TRBJ2-5 provide the parts outside the CDR3, is NAGVMQNPRHLVRRRGQEARLRCSPMKGHSHVYWYRQLPEEGLKFMVYLQKENIIDESGMPKERFSAEFPKEGPSILRIQQVVRGDSAAYFCASSPGGARETQYFGPGTRLLVL.

The chain uses TRBV6-1 and TRBJ1-5; maybe TRBD1 (5 bases). V dropped 2 bases and J dropped 2 bases, with 10 bases sitting between them. The CDR3 has 15 residues. Germline CDR1 and CDR2: MNHNS and SASEGT. This CDR3 reads CASSETWGGNQPQHF. The CDR3 region has the DNA TGTGCCAGCAGTGAAACCTGGGGGGGCAATCAGCCCCAGCATTTT.

The chain recombines TRBV23-1 with TRBJ2-2; tentatively, D is TRBD2 (5 bases). TRBV23-1 belongs to the ORF category, with a function that is uncertain. Trimming pared 9 bases from V and 5 bases from J, leaving 16 bases between. CDR3 length equals 14 residues. CDR3 DNA sequence: TGCGCCAGTCCGCGGGCTTGGGGAACCGGGGAGCTGTTTTTT. Residues: CASPRAWGTGELFF.

The chain combines TRBV5-1 with TRBJ2-1; unclear D gene. The CDR3 extends over 17 amino acids. With 2 bases removed from V and 4 bases from J, the gap between germline ends came to 19 bases. The germline V gene encodes CDR1 SGHRS and CDR2 YFSETQ. The CDR3 reads CASSFDTGYGRYNEQFF. Here the CDR3 DNA reads TGCGCCAGCAGCTTCGACACTGGATATGGCAGATACAATGAGCAGTTCTTC.

Concerning this clone: A read error may account for a junction end that differs from germline. This chain uses TRBV7-7 with TRBJ2-7; D is perhaps TRBD2 (6 bases). The CDR3 length is 14 residues. Germline V gene data show CDR1 as SSHAT and CDR2 as FNYEAQ (reference sequence). The CDR3: CASSLELGAGEQYF. The CDR3 nucleotides read TGTGCTAGCAGCTTAGAACTAGGCGCGGGAGAGCAGTACTTC.

The chain joins TRBV7-8 to TRBJ2-1; 12 bases are shared with TRBD2. This CDR3 is 16 amino acids long. Germline CDR1 reads SGHVS; CDR2 reads FQNEAQ. V was clipped by 5 bases and J by 3 bases; unmatched bases: 5. For the CDR3, the DNA is TGTGCCAGCAGCGCCGGACTAGCGGGGTACTACAATGAGCAGTTCTTC. This gives the protein CASSAGLAGYYNEQFF.

The chain is built from TRBV30 and TRBJ1-2, with D unresolved. CDR1 is GTSNPN, CDR2 SVGIG, per germline (reference sequence). Trimming shortened V by 3 bases and J by 0 bases, and 11 bases separated the two germline ends. The CDR3 spans 14 residues. The CDR3 reads CAWRSRGSNYGYTF. The CDR3 DNA reads TGTGCCTGGAGGTCCCGCGGTTCTAACTATGGCTACACCTTC.

This chain joins TRBV5-1 and TRBJ1-1, with a tentative D call TRBD1 (6 bases). V was clipped by 4 bases and J by 5 bases, with 18 bases between them. The CDR3 sequence is 15 residues long. The germline gives CDR1 SGHRS, CDR2 YFSETQ. The CDR3 DNA sequence: TGCGCCAGCAGCAGAACCACAGGGCTGGGGACTGAAGCTTTCTTT. It is translated as CASSRTTGLGTEAFF.

The chain is built from TRBV11-2 and TRBJ2-7, with 9 bases matching TRBD2. The CDR3 is made up of 16 amino acids. The junction had 6 bases not matched to a gene; V was cut back by 3 bases and J by 0 bases. CDR1 and CDR2 (germline): SGHAT, FQNNGV. The CDR3 loop reads CASSFSAGGLSYEQYF. As DNA, the CDR3 is TGTGCCAGCAGCTTTTCAGCGGGGGGTCTCTCCTACGAGCAGTACTTC. Full variable domain (remainder filled in from reference TRBV11-2 and TRBJ2-7): EAGVAQSPRYKIIEKRQSVAFWCNPISGHATLYWYQQILGQGPKLLIQFQNNGVVDDSQLPKDRFSAERLKGVDSTLKIQPAKLEDSAVYLCASSFSAGGLSYEQYFGPGTRLTVT.

Worth noting for this clone: A junction end diverges from the germline sequence, so it may reflect a read error. J is TRBJ1-2 and V is TRBV10-3; the match to TRBD1 covers 12 bases. This CDR3 spans 11 amino acids. The germline V gene has CDR1 ENHRY and CDR2 SYGVKD. The CDR3 region has the DNA TGTGCCACAGGGACAGGGGGCCCTCCTCACTTC. Its protein is CATGTGGPPHF.

As to this clone: The same CDR3 arises from other DNA sequences in this sample as well. The chain is built from TRBV5-1 and TRBJ2-3; 7 bases are a match to TRBD2. V shed 4 bases, J shed 0 bases, and the junction held 8 bases outside the gene matches. This CDR3 is 16 amino acids long. From germline, CDR1 is SGHRS and CDR2 YFSETQ. CDR3 amino acids: CASSLGGGGSTDTQYF. The CDR3 DNA sequence: TGCGCCAGCAGCCTGGGGGGGGGAGGGAGCACAGATACGCAGTATTTT. Full variable domain (outside the CDR3, taken from reference TRBV5-1 and TRBJ2-3): KAGVTQTPRYLIKTRGQQVTLSCSPISGHRSVSWYQQTPGQGLQFLFEYFSETQRNKGNFPGRFSGRQFSNSRSEMNVSTLELGDSALYLCASSLGGGGSTDTQYFGPGTRLTVL.

There are a few counts of this clone. V gene TRBV7-3 combines with J gene TRBJ2-3; D perhaps matches TRBD1 (6 bases). V was shortened by 5 bases and J by 2 bases, with 11 bases between the two germline ends. CDR3 length: 14 amino acids. Germline V CDR1 and CDR2: SGHTA, FQGTGA. CDR3 bases: TGTGCCAGCAGCCAGACAGGCTTCACAGATACGCAGTATTTT. Translating it yields CASSQTGFTDTQYF. Supplemented by reference TRBV7-3 and TRBJ2-3, the full variable domain reads GAGVSQTPSNKVTEKGKYVELRCDPISGHTALYWYRQSLGQGPEFLIYFQGTGAADDSGLPNDRFFAVRPEGSVSTLKIQRTERGDSAVYLCASSQTGFTDTQYFGPGTRLTVL.

The gene calls are TRBV5-1 and TRBJ2-2; 11 nucleotides agree with TRBD1. Germline lookup yields CDR1 SGHRS and CDR2 YFSETQ. Unmatched junction bases numbered 5, after V lost 2 bases and J lost 8 bases. The CDR3 covers 15 residues. The CDR3 region is CASSFRDRGKGELFF. The CDR3 DNA reads TGCGCCAGCAGCTTCCGGGACAGGGGGAAAGGGGAGCTGTTTTTT.

A few counts support this clone. The V and J genes are TRBV7-3 and TRBJ2-3; 8 bases line up with TRBD2. V gave up 3 bases and J gave up 2 bases; unmatched junction bases: 7. This CDR3 contains 16 residues. CDR1 and CDR2 (germline): SGHTA, FQGTGA. CDR3 nucleotides: TGTGCCAGCAGCTTGACGGCGGGGGGCTTCACAGATACGCAGTATTTT. Protein sequence: CASSLTAGGFTDTQYF.

There are a few counts of this clone. The junction departs from germline at one end; a sequencing error may be responsible. The chain is built from TRBV5-1 and TRBJ1-5; 10 bases line up with TRBD1. The CDR3 is made up of 16 amino acids. CDR1 is SGHRS and CDR2 is YFSETQ in the germline V gene. The CDR3 region is CASSSSTGGLNQPQHF. The CDR3 DNA reads TGTGCCAGCAGCTCTTCGACAGGGGGCTTGAATCAGCCCCAGCATTTT.

The CDR3 DNA sequence: TGCGCCAGCAGCTTGGCCAGTATAGAGCAGTTCTTC. Amino acids: CASSLASIEQFF. The chain employs TRBV5-1 and TRBJ2-1; D remains unclear. There are 12 residues in the CDR3. V was cut by 0 bases and J by 10 bases, with 8 bases left in between. Germline CDR1 reads SGHRS; CDR2 reads YFSETQ.

This clone was seen a handful of times. The chain is built from TRBV7-2 and TRBJ1-4, with TRBD1 matching 7 bases. Germline V CDR1 and CDR2: SGHTA, FQGNSA. CDR3 size: 12 residues. With V trimmed by 6 bases and J by 12 bases, 7 bases remained unmatched. The CDR3 DNA sequence: TGTGCCAGCAGTCCAACCGGGACAGAACTGTTTTTT. Amino acids: CASSPTGTELFF. The variable domain in full, completed from reference TRBV7-2 and TRBJ1-4, reads GAGVSQSPSNKVTEKGKDVELRCDPISGHTALYWYRQSLGQGLEFLIYFQGNSAPDKSGLPSDRFSAERTGGSVSTLTIQRTQQEDSAVYLCASSPTGTELFFGSGTQLSVL.

The V and J genes are TRBV2 and TRBJ2-3; 8 nucleotides align to TRBD2. This CDR3 is 17 amino acids long. Germline CDR1 is SNHLY and CDR2 is FYNNEI. V dropped 3 bases and J dropped 4; count of bases not matched to a gene: 12. This chain's CDR3 is CASSDPTRGGGADTQYF. DNA of the CDR3: TGTGCCAGCAGTGATCCTACTCGGGGGGGCGGCGCAGATACGCAGTATTTT.

With regard to this clone: Germline is not matched at one junction end, which may reflect a read error. The chain combines TRBV2 with TRBJ1-3; D is uncertain. CDR1 SNHLY and CDR2 FYNNEI come from the germline V gene. This CDR3 is built from 15 residues. CDR3 region: CASSYGNGPRNKKDF. Here the CDR3 DNA reads TGTGCCAGCAGTTATGGAAACGGTCCTAGAAATAAGAAAGATTTT.

CDR3 sequence (DNA): TGTGCCAGCAGCGGGGGTGGGAGCGGGGGAGCCTACAATGAGCAGTTCTTC. Encoded protein: CASSGGGSGGAYNEQFF. The chain uses TRBV9 and TRBJ2-1; 8 positions match TRBD2. The CDR3 sequence is 17 residues long. From germline, CDR1 is SGDLS and CDR2 YYNGEE. The junction had 10 bases not matched to a gene; V was cut back by 3 bases and J by 2 bases.